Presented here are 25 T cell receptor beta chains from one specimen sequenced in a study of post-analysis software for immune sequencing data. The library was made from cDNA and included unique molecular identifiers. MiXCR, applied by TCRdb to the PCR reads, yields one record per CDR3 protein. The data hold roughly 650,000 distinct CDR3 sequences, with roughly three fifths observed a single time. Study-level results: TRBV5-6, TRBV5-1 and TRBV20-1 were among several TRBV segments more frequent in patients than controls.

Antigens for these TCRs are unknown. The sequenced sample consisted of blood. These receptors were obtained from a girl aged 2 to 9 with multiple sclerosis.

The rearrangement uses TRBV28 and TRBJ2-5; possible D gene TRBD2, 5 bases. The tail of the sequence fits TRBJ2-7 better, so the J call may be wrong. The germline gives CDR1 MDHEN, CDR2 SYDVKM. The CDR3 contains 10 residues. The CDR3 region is CASRGYEQYF. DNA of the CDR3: TGTGCCTCCCGGGGTTACGAGCAGTACTTC.

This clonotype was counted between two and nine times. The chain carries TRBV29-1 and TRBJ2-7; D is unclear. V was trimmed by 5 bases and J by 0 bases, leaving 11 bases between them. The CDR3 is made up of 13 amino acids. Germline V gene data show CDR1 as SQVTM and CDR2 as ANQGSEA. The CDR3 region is CSVRTEISYEQYF. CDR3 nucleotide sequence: TGCAGCGTTCGAACAGAGATCTCCTACGAGCAGTACTTC.

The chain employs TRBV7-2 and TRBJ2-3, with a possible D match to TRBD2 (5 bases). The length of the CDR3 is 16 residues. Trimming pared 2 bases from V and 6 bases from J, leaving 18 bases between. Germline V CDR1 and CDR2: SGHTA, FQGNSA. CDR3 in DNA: TGTGCCAGCAGCTTAAAACCAGGCGGAAAGCGGGATACGCAGTATTTT. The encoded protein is CASSLKPGGKRDTQYF.

The CDR3 sequence: CASSPGWAGGRDTQYF. In DNA, the CDR3 is TGTGCCAGCAGCCCCGGTTGGGCGGGGGGAAGAGATACGCAGTATTTT. This sequence joins TRBV7-2 and TRBJ2-3, with 8 positions matching TRBD2. Germline values: CDR1 SGHTA, CDR2 FQGNSA. This CDR3 has 16 residues. The V segment lost 5 bases and the J segment 5 bases; nucleotides outside the gene matches: 12.

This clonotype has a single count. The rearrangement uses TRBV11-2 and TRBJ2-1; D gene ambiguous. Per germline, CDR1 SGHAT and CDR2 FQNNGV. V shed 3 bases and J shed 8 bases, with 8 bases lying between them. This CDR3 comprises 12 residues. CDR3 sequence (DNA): TGTGCCAGCAGCTTCGCCGGGTATGAGCAGTTCTTC. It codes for CASSFAGYEQFF.

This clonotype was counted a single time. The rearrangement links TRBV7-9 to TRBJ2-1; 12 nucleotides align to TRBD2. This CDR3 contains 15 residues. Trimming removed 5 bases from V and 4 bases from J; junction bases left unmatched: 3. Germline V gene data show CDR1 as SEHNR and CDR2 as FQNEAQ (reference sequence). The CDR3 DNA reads TGTGCCAGCAGCGGACTAGCGGGGACATACAATGAGCAGTTCTTC. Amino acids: CASSGLAGTYNEQFF.

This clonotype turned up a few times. CDR3 sequence (DNA): TGTGCCATCAGTGAGTCCCAGACAGCTGCCTACGAGCAGTACTTC. This translates into CAISESQTAAYEQYF. V is TRBV10-3 and J is TRBJ2-7; D is possibly TRBD1 (5 bases). Trimming removed 0 bases from V and 2 bases from J, with 11 bases in between. The germline V gene has CDR1 ENHRY and CDR2 SYGVKD. This CDR3 spans 15 amino acids.

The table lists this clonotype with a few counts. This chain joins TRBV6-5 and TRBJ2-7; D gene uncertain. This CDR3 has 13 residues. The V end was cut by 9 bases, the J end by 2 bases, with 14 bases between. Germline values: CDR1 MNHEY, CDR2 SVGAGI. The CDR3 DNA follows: TGTGCCAGTAGAAAAAGTGGCGCCTACGAGCAGTACTTC. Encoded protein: CASRKSGAYEQYF.

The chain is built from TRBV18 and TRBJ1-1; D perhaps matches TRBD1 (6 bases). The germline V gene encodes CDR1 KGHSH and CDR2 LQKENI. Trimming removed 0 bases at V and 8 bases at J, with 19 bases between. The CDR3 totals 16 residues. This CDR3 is CASSPPSRTVATEAFF. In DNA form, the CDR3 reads TGTGCCAGCTCACCACCCTCACGGACAGTAGCCACCGAAGCTTTCTTT.

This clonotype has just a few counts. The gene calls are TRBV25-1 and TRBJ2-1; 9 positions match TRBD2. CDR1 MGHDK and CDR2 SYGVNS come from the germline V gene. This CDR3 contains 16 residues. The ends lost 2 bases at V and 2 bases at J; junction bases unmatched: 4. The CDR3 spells CASSEASGAAYNEQFF. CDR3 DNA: TGTGCCAGCAGTGAAGCTAGCGGGGCGGCCTACAATGAGCAGTTCTTC.

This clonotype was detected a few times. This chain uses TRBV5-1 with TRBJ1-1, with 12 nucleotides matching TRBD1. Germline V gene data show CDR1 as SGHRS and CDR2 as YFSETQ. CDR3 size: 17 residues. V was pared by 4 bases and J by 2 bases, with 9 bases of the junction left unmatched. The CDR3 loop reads CASSHRDRGRANTEAFF. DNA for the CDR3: TGCGCCAGCAGCCACCGGGACAGGGGGCGAGCAAACACTGAAGCTTTCTTT.

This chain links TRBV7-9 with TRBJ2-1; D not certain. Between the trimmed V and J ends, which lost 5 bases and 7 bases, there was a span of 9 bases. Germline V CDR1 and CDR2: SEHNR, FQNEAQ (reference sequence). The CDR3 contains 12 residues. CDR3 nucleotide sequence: TGTGCCAGCAGCCTGACGATGAATGAGCAGTTCTTC. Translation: CASSLTMNEQFF. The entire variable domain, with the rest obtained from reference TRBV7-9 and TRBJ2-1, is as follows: DTGVSQNPRHKITKRGQNVTFRCDPISEHNRLYWYRQTLGQGPEFLTYFQNEAQLEKSRLLSDRFSAERPKGSFSTLEIQRTEQGDSAMYLCASSLTMNEQFFGPGTRLTVL.

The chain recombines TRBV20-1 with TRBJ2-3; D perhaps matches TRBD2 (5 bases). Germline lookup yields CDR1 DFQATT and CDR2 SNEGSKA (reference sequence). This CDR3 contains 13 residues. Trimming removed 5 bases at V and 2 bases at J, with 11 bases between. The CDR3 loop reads CSAGRGPTDTQYF. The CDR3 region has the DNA TGCAGTGCTGGGAGAGGCCCCACAGATACGCAGTATTTT.

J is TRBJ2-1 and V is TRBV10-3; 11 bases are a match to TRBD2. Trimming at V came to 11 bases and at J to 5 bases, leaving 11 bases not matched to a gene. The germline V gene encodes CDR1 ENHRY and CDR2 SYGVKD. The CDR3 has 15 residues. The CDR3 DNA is TGTGCCTCCACCATTAGCGGGAGGGTGGACAATGAGCAGTTCTTC. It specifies CASTISGRVDNEQFF.

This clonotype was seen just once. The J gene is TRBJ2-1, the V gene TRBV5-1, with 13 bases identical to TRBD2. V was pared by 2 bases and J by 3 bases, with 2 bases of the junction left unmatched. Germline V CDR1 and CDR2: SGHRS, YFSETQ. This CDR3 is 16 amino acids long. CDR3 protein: CASSFGLAGDYNEQFF. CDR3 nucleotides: TGCGCCAGCAGCTTCGGACTAGCGGGGGACTACAATGAGCAGTTCTTC.

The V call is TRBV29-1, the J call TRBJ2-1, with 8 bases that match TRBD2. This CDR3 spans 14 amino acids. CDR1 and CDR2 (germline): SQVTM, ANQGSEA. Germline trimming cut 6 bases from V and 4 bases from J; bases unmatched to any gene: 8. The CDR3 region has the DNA TGCAGCGTCGGGGGGGGGCAAGGGTACAATGAGCAGTTCTTC. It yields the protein CSVGGGQGYNEQFF.

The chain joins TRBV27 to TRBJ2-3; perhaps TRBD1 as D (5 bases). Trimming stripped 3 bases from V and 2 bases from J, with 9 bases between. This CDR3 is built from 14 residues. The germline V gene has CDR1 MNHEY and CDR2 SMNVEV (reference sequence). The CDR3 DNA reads TGTGCCAGCAGTTTTTCAGGGCACACAGATACGCAGTATTTT. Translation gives CASSFSGHTDTQYF.

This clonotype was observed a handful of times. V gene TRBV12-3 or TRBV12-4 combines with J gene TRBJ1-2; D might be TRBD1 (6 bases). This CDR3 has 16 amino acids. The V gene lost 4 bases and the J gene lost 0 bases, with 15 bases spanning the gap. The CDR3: CASSSHQGLSNYGYTF. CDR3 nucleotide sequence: TGTGCCAGCAGTTCTCACCAGGGGTTATCTAACTATGGCTACACCTTC.

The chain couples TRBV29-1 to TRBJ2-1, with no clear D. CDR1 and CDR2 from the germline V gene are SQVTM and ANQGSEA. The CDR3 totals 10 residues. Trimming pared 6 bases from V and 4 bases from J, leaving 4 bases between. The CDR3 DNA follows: TGCAGCGTCCTATACAATGAGCAGTTCTTC. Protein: CSVLYNEQFF.

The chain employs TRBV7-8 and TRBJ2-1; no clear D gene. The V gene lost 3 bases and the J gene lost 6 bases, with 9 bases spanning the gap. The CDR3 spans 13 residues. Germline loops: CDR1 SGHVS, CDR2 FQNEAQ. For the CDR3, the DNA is TGTGCCAGCAGCTTCGGGTCCGGCAATGAGCAGTTCTTC. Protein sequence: CASSFGSGNEQFF.

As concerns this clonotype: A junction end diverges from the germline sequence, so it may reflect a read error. The CDR3 sequence is CASSITIGSYYEQFF. CDR3 nucleotides: TGTGCCAGTAGTATAACTATTGGATCCTACTATGAGCAGTTCTTC. The chain couples TRBV19 to TRBJ2-1; no clear D. Germline CDR1 is LNHDA and CDR2 is SQIVND (reference sequence). The CDR3 runs to 15 residues.

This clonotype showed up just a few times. The DNA for the CDR3 is TGCAGTGCTAGGGACCTAACAGGGAACGGGGCCAACGTCCTGACTTTC. It specifies CSARDLTGNGANVLTF. The V call is TRBV20-1, the J call TRBJ2-6; D perhaps matches TRBD1 (6 bases). The V end lost 3 bases, the J end lost 4 bases, and 16 bases lay between the germline ends. CDR3 length equals 16 residues. The germline CDR1 and CDR2 sequences are DFQATT and SNEGSKA (reference sequence).

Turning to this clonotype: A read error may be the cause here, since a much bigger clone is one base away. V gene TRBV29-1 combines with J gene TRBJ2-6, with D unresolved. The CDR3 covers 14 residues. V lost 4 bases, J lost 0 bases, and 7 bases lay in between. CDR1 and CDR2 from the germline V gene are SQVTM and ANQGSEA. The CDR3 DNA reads TGCAGCGTTGGTGGCCGCTCTGGGGCCAACGTCCTGACTTTC. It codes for CSVGGRSGANVLTF.

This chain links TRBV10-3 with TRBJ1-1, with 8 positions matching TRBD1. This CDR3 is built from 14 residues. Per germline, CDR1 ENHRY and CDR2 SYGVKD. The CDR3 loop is CTTRTGPGNTEAFF. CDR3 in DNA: TGTACCACCAGGACAGGGCCGGGGAACACTGAAGCTTTCTTT.

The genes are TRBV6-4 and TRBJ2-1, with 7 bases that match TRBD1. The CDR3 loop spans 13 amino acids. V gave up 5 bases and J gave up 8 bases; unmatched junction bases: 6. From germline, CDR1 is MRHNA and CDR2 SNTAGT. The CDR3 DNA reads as TGTGCCAGCAGTTTGTACAGGGGCGATGAGCAGTTCTTC. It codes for CASSLYRGDEQFF.